Presented here are 32 T cell receptor beta chains from one specimen sequenced in a study of CD8+ T cells in alopecia areata (dated by TCRdb to 2016 to 2018). Receptors were amplified or captured by the immunoSEQ multiplex PCR assay. RNA was extracted from all samples and reverse transcribed into cDNA as template for TCR sequencing. What TCRdb holds here is the immuneACCESS table cut down to in-frame rearrangements. Part of the clones is not present; checked against another copy, under half of the missing clones reflect an unresolved V gene, and the others are unexplained. This sample holds about 150,000 clones; around 50% were observed only once. The top ten constitute approximately 20% of the sample. The time point label, read with the paper, signifies: baseline before oral tofacitinib. Sequencing was performed on CD8+ T cells sorted from blood, taken at week 0. Receptors originate from a human donor with alopecia areata.

This clone was picked up a small number of times. The chain uses TRBV13 and TRBJ2-7, with D possibly matching TRBD1 (5 bases). Per germline, CDR1 PRHDT and CDR2 FYEKMQ (reference sequence). The CDR3 covers 14 residues. Trimming cost V 0 bases and J 3 bases, with 9 bases left between them. The CDR3 region has the DNA TGTGCCAGCAGCTTAGGGGCAGGGATCTACGAGCAGTACTTC. It is translated as CASSLGAGIYEQYF.

This clone appeared a few times. The chain carries TRBV11-2 and TRBJ2-7; 9 bases align to TRBD2. The length of the CDR3 is 13 residues. CDR1 is SGHAT, CDR2 FQNNGV, per germline. Losses at the gene ends were 7 bases for V and 2 bases for J; bases not matched to a gene: 3. CDR3 coding DNA: TGTGCCAGCACCGGGACTAGCCCCTACGAGCAGTACTTC. This gives the protein CASTGTSPYEQYF.

This rearrangement joins TRBV25-1 to TRBJ2-2; D gene uncertain. Germline V gene sequence: CDR1 MGHDK, CDR2 SYGVNS. This CDR3 has 15 amino acids. Deletions cut 4 bases from V and 5 bases from J, with 14 bases between. The CDR3 coding sequence is TGTGCCAGCAGTGGGCCCCAAGCCCAAACCGGGGAGCTGTTTTTT. Amino acid sequence: CASSGPQAQTGELFF.

The chain couples TRBV29-1 to TRBJ1-2; 8 bases fit TRBD1. The J segment lost 4 bases and the V segment lost 6 bases, leaving 7 bases of the junction unmatched. The germline V gene encodes CDR1 SQVTM and CDR2 ANQGSEA. This CDR3 has 13 residues. This CDR3 is CSVPQGAAYGYTF. CDR3 coding DNA: TGCAGCGTACCCCAGGGGGCCGCCTATGGCTACACCTTC.

On this clone: The sample has other DNA sequences that encode this CDR3 too. The rearrangement links TRBV30 to TRBJ1-1; D gene ambiguous. Germline CDR1 is GTSNPN and CDR2 is SVGIG (reference sequence). V lost 0 bases and J 0 bases, leaving 5 bases between the germline ends. The CDR3 consists of 13 residues. CDR3 region: CAWSVGLNTEAFF. CDR3 nucleotides: TGTGCCTGGAGTGTGGGTCTGAACACTGAAGCTTTCTTT. The complete variable domain, with remaining parts taken from reference TRBV30 and TRBJ1-1, reads SQTIHQWPATLVQPVGSPLSLECTVEGTSNPNLYWYRQAAGRGLQLLFYSVGIGQISSEVPQNLSASRPQDRQFILSSKKLLLSDSGFYLCAWSVGLNTEAFFGQGTRLTVV.

The chain joins TRBV30 to TRBJ2-2; a possible D gene is TRBD1 (6 bases). CDR1 is GTSNPN and CDR2 is SVGIG in the germline V gene (reference sequence). This CDR3 comprises 14 residues. V dropped 4 bases and J dropped 5 bases, with 14 bases sitting between them. The CDR3 spells CAWITLGGTGELFF. CDR3 bases: TGTGCCTGGATTACTCTAGGGGGAACCGGGGAGCTGTTTTTT.

J is TRBJ2-3 and V is TRBV27; 7 bases align to TRBD2. Germline lookup yields CDR1 MNHEY and CDR2 SMNVEV (reference sequence). Unmatched junction bases numbered 4, after V lost 5 bases and J lost 2 bases. The CDR3 sequence is 14 residues long. Here the CDR3 DNA reads TGTGCCAGCAGTCACCGGGACTACACAGATACGCAGTATTTT. Encoded protein: CASSHRDYTDTQYF.

The chain recombines TRBV4-3 with TRBJ2-2, with D unresolved. Trimming stripped 0 bases from V and 7 bases from J, with 9 bases between. The CDR3 sequence is 14 residues long. The germline V gene has CDR1 LGHNA and CDR2 YSLEER. CDR3: CASSQENSHGELFF. CDR3 bases: TGCGCCAGCAGCCAAGAGAATTCCCACGGGGAGCTGTTTTTT.

The gene calls are TRBV30 and TRBJ1-2; no clear D. The germline CDR1 and CDR2 sequences are GTSNPN and SVGIG (reference sequence). V dropped 1 base and J dropped 8 bases, with 11 bases sitting between them. This CDR3 has 12 amino acids. CDR3 nucleotide sequence: TGTGCCTGGAGTGCTAGCCGGGAAGGCTACACCTTC. Amino acid sequence: CAWSASREGYTF.

This clone has a single count. CDR3 sequence reads: CASTGGVTGHSPLHF. In DNA form, the CDR3 reads TGTGCCAGCACTGGAGGGGTAACAGGGCATTCACCCCTCCACTTT. The V gene is TRBV27, the J gene TRBJ1-6, with a possible D match to TRBD1 (6 bases). Germline lookup yields CDR1 MNHEY and CDR2 SMNVEV (reference sequence). This CDR3 spans 15 amino acids. Trimming pared 7 bases from V and 8 bases from J, leaving 18 bases between.

This clone was picked up a small number of times. This rearrangement joins TRBV6-1 to TRBJ1-1, with D perhaps matching TRBD1 (5 bases). The CDR3 extends over 14 amino acids. Per the germline V gene, CDR1 is MNHNS and CDR2 is SASEGT. Trimming took off 5 bases at V and 4 bases at J, with 14 bases between the two ends. The CDR3 sequence is CASSPGGSGTEAFF. Written as DNA, the CDR3 is TGTGCCAGCAGTCCGGGGGGTTCCGGCACTGAAGCTTTCTTT.

The chain uses TRBV4-3 and TRBJ2-7; D is ambiguous. V was trimmed by 0 bases and J by 4 bases, leaving 22 bases between them. Germline V gene data show CDR1 as LGHNA and CDR2 as YSLEER. There are 18 residues in the CDR3. This chain's CDR3 is CASSQDFVVSSLRYEQYF. CDR3 DNA: TGCGCCAGCAGCCAAGATTTCGTGGTAAGCAGCCTGCGATACGAGCAGTACTTC.

The rearrangement uses TRBV9 and TRBJ2-2, with 9 bases aligning to TRBD1. Germline CDR1 SGDLS, CDR2 YYNGEE. V shed 3 bases and J 3 bases; nucleotides not matched to a gene: 3. The CDR3 is 15 residues long. The CDR3, as DNA: TGTGCCAGCAGCGAGACAGGGGGTTACACCGGGGAGCTGTTTTTT. This translates into CASSETGGYTGELFF.

This chain links TRBV7-2 with TRBJ2-1; 7 bases map to TRBD2. The V and J ends lost 2 bases and 8 bases, in that order; junction bases with no gene match: 6. The CDR3 loop spans 14 amino acids. Per the germline V gene, CDR1 is SGHTA and CDR2 is FQGNSA. The CDR3 protein is CASSLSPRGDEQFF. CDR3 nucleotides: TGTGCCAGCAGCTTAAGTCCCCGGGGGGATGAGCAGTTCTTC.

V is TRBV7-2 and J is TRBJ2-1, with TRBD2 matching over 10 bases. Germline values: CDR1 SGHTA, CDR2 FQGNSA. Germline trimming cut 3 bases from V and 4 bases from J; bases unmatched to any gene: 3. This CDR3 has 15 amino acids. The CDR3: CASSLGTSAYNEQFF. In nucleotides, the CDR3 is TGTGCCAGCAGCTTGGGGACTAGCGCTTACAATGAGCAGTTCTTC.

The chain combines TRBV29-1 with TRBJ2-7; D gene uncertain. This CDR3 comprises 11 residues. Germline V gives CDR1 SQVTM, CDR2 ANQGSEA. V lost 5 bases to trimming and J lost 4 bases, with 9 bases between them. CDR3: CSVTENYEQYF. CDR3 coding DNA: TGCAGCGTTACGGAAAATTACGAGCAGTACTTC.

This clone was detected only a few times. The chain carries TRBV29-1 and TRBJ1-2; D is undetermined. The CDR3 has 12 residues. Germline CDR1 and CDR2: SQVTM and ANQGSEA. Trimming took 1 base from V and 0 from J, leaving 3 bases between them. The DNA for the CDR3 is TGCAGCGTTGAAGGGACTAACTATGGCTACACCTTC. It specifies CSVEGTNYGYTF.

V gene TRBV7-6 combines with J gene TRBJ2-1; tentative D call: TRBD1 (6 bases). Trimming removed 2 bases at V and 4 bases at J, with 18 bases between. The CDR3 totals 17 residues. Germline CDR1 SGHVS, CDR2 FNYEAQ. As DNA, the CDR3 is TGTGCCAGCAGCTTATTGGATGTGGGGGCAGGGTACAATGAGCAGTTCTTC. It codes for CASSLLDVGAGYNEQFF.

The chain has TRBV13 and TRBJ1-3; no firm D call. Germline V gene sequence: CDR1 PRHDT, CDR2 FYEKMQ (reference sequence). The CDR3 spans 12 residues. V lost 0 bases to trimming and J lost 3 bases, with 0 bases between them. CDR3 nucleotide sequence: TGTGCCAGCAGCTTAGGTGGAAACACCATATATTTT. This codes for CASSLGGNTIYF. Variable domain in full (rest from reference TRBV13 and TRBJ1-3): AAGVIQSPRHLIKEKRETATLKCYPIPRHDTVYWYQQGPGQDPQFLISFYEKMQSDKGSIPDRFSAQQFSDYHSELNMSSLELGDSALYFCASSLGGNTIYFGEGSWLTVV.

This chain links TRBV4-1 with TRBJ1-2; D unresolved. Germline V gene sequence: CDR1 MGHRA, CDR2 YSYEKL. With 1 base removed from V and 7 bases from J, the gap between germline ends came to 4 bases. This CDR3 has 11 residues. The CDR3 DNA follows: TGCGCCAGCAGCCAAGGATCTGGCTACACCTTC. Translation: CASSQGSGYTF.

The chain combines TRBV4-3 with TRBJ2-7, with 14 nucleotides matching TRBD2. Looked up from germline, CDR1 is LGHNA and CDR2 is YSLEER. There are 14 residues in the CDR3. V trimming: 4 bases; J trimming: 6 bases; junction bases outside the gene matches: 2. The CDR3 DNA is TGCGCCAGCAGCCGCGGGACTAGCGGGGGCGAGCAGTACTTC. As protein: CASSRGTSGGEQYF.

The DNA for the CDR3 is TGTGCCAGCAGCGTAGACCTGGGGGGCACTGAAGCTTTCTTT. Residues: CASSVDLGGTEAFF. The rearrangement uses TRBV9 and TRBJ1-1; weak D call: TRBD1 (5 bases). The CDR3 has 14 residues. V dropped 0 bases and J dropped 4 bases, with 10 bases sitting between them. Germline V CDR1 and CDR2: SGDLS, YYNGEE.

This chain uses TRBV27 with TRBJ1-5, with TRBD1 matching over 9 bases. CDR3 length: 12 amino acids. Germline V CDR1 and CDR2: MNHEY, SMNVEV (reference sequence). The V segment lost 10 bases and the J segment 6 bases; nucleotides outside the gene matches: 4. CDR3 coding DNA: TGTGCCACCAGACAGGGGGTTCAGCCCCAGCATTTT. Translating gives CATRQGVQPQHF.

This clone was detected only a few times. The genes are TRBV29-1 and TRBJ2-1; D not certain. The CDR3 is made up of 15 amino acids. From germline, CDR1 is SQVTM and CDR2 ANQGSEA. V was clipped by 5 bases and J by 11 bases, with 25 bases between them. CDR3 in DNA: TGCAGCGTTCTATTACGCCTAGTCCCCCCGGGTCAGCAGTTCTTC. Its translation is CSVLLRLVPPGQQFF.

The sample holds a few counts of this clone. V and J are TRBV5-6 and TRBJ1-2, with a weak D call TRBD1 (6 bases). Germline V gene sequence: CDR1 SGHDT, CDR2 YYEEEE. This CDR3 has 14 amino acids. V lost 7 bases, J lost 4 bases, and 17 bases lay in between. DNA for the CDR3: TGTGCCAGCGTCTTGGGGGCAGGGGTCTATGGCTACACCTTC. Protein sequence: CASVLGAGVYGYTF.

The chain couples TRBV4-1 to TRBJ2-2; tentative D call: TRBD1 (5 bases). Germline loops: CDR1 MGHRA, CDR2 YSYEKL. This CDR3 comprises 13 residues. V lost 5 bases and J 7 bases, leaving 11 bases between the germline ends. CDR3 nucleotides: TGCGCCAGCAGCGTCAGGGTTGACGGGGAGCTGTTTTTT. It translates to CASSVRVDGELFF.

CDR3 DNA: TGTGCCTGGAGGGAACAGGGGAGTGAGCAGTTCTTC. This translates into CAWREQGSEQFF. The chain employs TRBV30 and TRBJ2-1; TRBD1 aligns across 7 bases. V trimming: 3 bases; J trimming: 9 bases; junction bases outside the gene matches: 5. The CDR3 covers 12 residues. Germline V gene sequence: CDR1 GTSNPN, CDR2 SVGIG (reference sequence).

The count of this clone is one. The chain combines TRBV30 with TRBJ2-7; possible D gene TRBD2, 5 bases. Trimming took 7 bases from V and 2 from J, leaving 9 bases between them. From germline, CDR1 is GTSNPN and CDR2 SVGIG (reference sequence). The CDR3 contains 11 residues. The CDR3 bases are TGTGCCTATGACTACACCTACGAGCAGTACTTC. This gives the protein CAYDYTYEQYF.

This clone has only a few counts. Distinct nucleotide sequences in the sample also encode this CDR3. This chain uses TRBV15 with TRBJ1-6; the D is unclear. This CDR3 is built from 12 residues. V was pared by 0 bases and J by 7 bases, with 1 base between. Looked up from germline, CDR1 is LNHNV and CDR2 is YYDKDF (reference sequence). The CDR3 DNA follows: TGTGCCACCAGCAGAGAGAATTCACCCCTCCACTTT. Translation gives CATSRENSPLHF.

The J gene is TRBJ2-3, the V gene TRBV29-1, with unresolved D. The CDR3 spans 14 residues. V lost 0 bases and J lost 7, with 14 bases in between. Germline V gene lookup returns CDR1 SQVTM and CDR2 ANQGSEA. The CDR3 loop reads CSVEERTDKNTQYF. In nucleotides, the CDR3 is TGCAGCGTTGAAGAGCGGACCGACAAAAATACGCAGTATTTT.

The chain combines TRBV29-1 with TRBJ2-7, with D perhaps assigned TRBD1 or TRBD2 (5 bases each). Deletions cut 4 bases from V and 0 bases from J, with 16 bases between. The germline V gene has CDR1 SQVTM and CDR2 ANQGSEA. This CDR3 comprises 15 residues. The CDR3 nucleotides are TGCAGCGTTGGGTTCCGGGACGCTTCCTCCTACGAGCAGTACTTC. Amino acid sequence: CSVGFRDASSYEQYF.

Only a few counts were recorded for this clone. The chain links TRBV5-6 to TRBJ2-7, with unresolved D. Germline CDR1 and CDR2: SGHDT and YYEEEE. The CDR3 runs 12 residues. The germline V and J ends were trimmed by 2 bases and 2 bases, with 5 bases remaining between them. The CDR3 spells CASSFGTYEQYF. CDR3 nucleotide sequence: TGTGCCAGCAGCTTTGGCACCTACGAGCAGTACTTC.